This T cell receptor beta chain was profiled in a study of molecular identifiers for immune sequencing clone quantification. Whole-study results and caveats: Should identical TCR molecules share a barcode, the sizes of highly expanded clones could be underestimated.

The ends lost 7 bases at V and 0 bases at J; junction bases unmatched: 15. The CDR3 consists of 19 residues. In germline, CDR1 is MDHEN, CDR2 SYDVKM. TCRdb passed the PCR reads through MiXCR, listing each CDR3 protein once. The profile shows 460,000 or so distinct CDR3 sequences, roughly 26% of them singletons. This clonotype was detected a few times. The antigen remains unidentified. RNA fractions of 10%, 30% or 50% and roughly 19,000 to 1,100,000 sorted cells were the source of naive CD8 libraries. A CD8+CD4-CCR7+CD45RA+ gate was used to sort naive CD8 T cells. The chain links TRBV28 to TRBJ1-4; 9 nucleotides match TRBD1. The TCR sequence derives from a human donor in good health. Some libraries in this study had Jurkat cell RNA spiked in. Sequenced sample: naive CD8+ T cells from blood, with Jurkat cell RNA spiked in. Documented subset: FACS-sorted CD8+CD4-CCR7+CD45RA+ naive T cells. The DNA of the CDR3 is TGTGCCAGCATTCAAGACAGGGGGATTAGGGCTGCAACTAATGAAAAACTGTTTTTT. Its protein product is CASIQDRGIRAATNEKLFF.